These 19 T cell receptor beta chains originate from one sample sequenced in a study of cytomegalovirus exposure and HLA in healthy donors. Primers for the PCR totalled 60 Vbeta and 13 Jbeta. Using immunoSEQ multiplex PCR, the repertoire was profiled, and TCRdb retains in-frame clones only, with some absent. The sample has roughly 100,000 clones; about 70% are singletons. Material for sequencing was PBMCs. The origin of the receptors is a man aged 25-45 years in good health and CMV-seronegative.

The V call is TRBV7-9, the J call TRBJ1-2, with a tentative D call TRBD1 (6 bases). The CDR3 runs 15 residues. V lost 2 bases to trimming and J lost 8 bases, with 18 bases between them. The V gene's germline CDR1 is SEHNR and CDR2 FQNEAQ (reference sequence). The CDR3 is CASSLHGTQWGGYTF. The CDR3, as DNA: TGTGCCAGCAGCTTACATGGGACACAGTGGGGAGGCTACACCTTC.

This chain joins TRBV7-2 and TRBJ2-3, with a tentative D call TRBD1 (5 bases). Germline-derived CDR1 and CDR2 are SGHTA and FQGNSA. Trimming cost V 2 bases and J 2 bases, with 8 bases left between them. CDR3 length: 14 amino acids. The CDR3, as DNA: TGTGCCAGCAGCTTAAGGGGAACCACAGATACGCAGTATTTT. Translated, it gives CASSLRGTTDTQYF.

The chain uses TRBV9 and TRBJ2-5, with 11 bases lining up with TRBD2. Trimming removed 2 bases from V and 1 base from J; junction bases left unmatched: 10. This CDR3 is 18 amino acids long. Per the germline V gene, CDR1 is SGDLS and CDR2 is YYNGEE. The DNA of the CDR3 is TGTGCCAGCAGCGTTGTACCTTCGACTAGCGGGGTCCAAGAGACCCAGTACTTC. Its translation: CASSVVPSTSGVQETQYF.

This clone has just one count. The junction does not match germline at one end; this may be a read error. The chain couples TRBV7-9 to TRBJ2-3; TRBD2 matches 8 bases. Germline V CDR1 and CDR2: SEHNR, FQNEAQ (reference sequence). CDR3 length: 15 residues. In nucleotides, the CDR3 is TGTTCCAGCAGCTCGGGCGGGGGGTTGCGGGATACGCAGTATTTT. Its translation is CSSSSGGGLRDTQYF.

CDR3 protein: CASRSLVAGSQEQFF. The CDR3 nucleotides read TGTGCCAGTAGGTCGTTAGTAGCGGGATCCCAAGAGCAGTTCTTC. The chain is built from TRBV19 and TRBJ2-1, with 8 positions matching TRBD2. Germline V lookup: CDR1 LNHDA, CDR2 SQIVND (reference sequence). This CDR3 is 15 amino acids long. The V segment lost 6 bases and the J segment 10 bases; nucleotides outside the gene matches: 14. The variable domain in full, completed from reference TRBV19 and TRBJ2-1, reads DGGITQSPKYLFRKEGQNVTLSCEQNLNHDAMYWYRQDPGQGLRLIYYSQIVNDFQKGDIAEGYSVSREKKESFPLTVTSAQKNPTAFYLCASRSLVAGSQEQFFGPGTRLTVL.

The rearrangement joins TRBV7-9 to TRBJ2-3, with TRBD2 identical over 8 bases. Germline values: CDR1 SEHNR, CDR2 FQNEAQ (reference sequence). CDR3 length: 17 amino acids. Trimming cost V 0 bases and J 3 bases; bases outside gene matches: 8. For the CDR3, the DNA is TGTGCCAGCAGCTTAGCGGTCAGCGGGAGTGGGACAGATACGCAGTATTTT. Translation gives CASSLAVSGSGTDTQYF.

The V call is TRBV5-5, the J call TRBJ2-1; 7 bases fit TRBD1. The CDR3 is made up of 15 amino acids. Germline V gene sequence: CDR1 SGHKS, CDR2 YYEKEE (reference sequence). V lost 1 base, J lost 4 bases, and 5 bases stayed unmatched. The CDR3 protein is CASSLQGQIYNEQFF. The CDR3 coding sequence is TGTGCCAGCAGCTTGCAGGGACAGATATACAATGAGCAGTTCTTC.

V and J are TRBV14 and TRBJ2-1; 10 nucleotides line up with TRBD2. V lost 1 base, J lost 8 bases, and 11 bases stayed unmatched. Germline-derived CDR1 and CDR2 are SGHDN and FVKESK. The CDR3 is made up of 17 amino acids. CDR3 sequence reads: CASSQAWASGRQDEQFF. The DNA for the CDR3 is TGTGCCAGCAGCCAAGCATGGGCTAGCGGGAGACAAGATGAGCAGTTCTTC. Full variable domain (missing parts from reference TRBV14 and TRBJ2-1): EAGVTQFPSHSVIEKGQTVTLRCDPISGHDNLYWYRRVMGKEIKFLLHFVKESKQDESGMPNNRFLAERTGGTYSTLKVQPAELEDSGVYFCASSQAWASGRQDEQFFGPGTRLTVL.

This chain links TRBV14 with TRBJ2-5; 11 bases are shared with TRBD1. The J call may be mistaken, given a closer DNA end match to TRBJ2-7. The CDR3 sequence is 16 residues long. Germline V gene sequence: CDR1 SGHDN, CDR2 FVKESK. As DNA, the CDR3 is TGTGCCAGCAGCCAAGAATGGGACAGGGGGGGCTACGAGCAGTACTTC. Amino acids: CASSQEWDRGGYEQYF.

The CDR3 is CASSLVLAGRRYTEAFF. Here the CDR3 DNA reads TGTGCCAGCAGCTTGGTTTTGGCAGGGAGGAGGTACACTGAAGCTTTCTTT. V usage is TRBV5-6 and J usage is TRBJ1-1, with D tentatively TRBD1 (5 bases). Trimming removed 0 bases at V and 3 bases at J, with 18 bases between. Germline V gives CDR1 SGHDT, CDR2 YYEEEE. There are 17 residues in the CDR3. The full variable domain, in which reference TRBV5-6 and TRBJ1-1 provide the parts outside the CDR3, is DAGVTQSPTHLIKTRGQQVTLRCSPKSGHDTVSWYQQALGQGPQFIFQYYEEEERQRGNFPDRFSGHQFPNYSSELNVNALLLGDSALYLCASSLVLAGRRYTEAFFGQGTRLTVV.

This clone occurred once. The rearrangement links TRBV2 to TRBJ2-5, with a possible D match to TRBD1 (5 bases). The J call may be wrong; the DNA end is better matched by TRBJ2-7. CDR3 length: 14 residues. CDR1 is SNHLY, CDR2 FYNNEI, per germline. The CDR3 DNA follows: TGTGCCAGCAGTGAGCAGGGTAGATTTGACGAGCAGTACTTC. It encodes CASSEQGRFDEQYF.

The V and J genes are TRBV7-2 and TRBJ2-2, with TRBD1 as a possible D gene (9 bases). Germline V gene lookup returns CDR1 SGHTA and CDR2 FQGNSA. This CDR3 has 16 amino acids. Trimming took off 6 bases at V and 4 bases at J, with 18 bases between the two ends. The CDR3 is CASSRGGTGITGELFF. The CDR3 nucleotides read TGTGCCAGCAGTCGGGGGGGGACAGGGATCACCGGGGAGCTGTTTTTT.

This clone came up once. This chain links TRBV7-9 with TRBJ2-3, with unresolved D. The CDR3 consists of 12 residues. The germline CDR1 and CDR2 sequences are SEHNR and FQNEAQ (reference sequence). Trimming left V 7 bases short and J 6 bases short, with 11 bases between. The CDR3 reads CASNPARDTQYF. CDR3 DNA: TGTGCCAGCAACCCTGCCCGGGATACGCAGTATTTT. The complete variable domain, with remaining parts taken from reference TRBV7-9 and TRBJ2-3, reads DTGVSQNPRHKITKRGQNVTFRCDPISEHNRLYWYRQTLGQGPEFLTYFQNEAQLEKSRLLSDRFSAERPKGSFSTLEIQRTEQGDSAMYLCASNPARDTQYFGPGTRLTVL.

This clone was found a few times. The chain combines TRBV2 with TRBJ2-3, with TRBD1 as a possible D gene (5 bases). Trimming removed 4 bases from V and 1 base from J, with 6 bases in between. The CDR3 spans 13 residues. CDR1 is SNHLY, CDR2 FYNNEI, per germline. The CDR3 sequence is CASSVQGTDTQYF. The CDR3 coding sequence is TGTGCCAGCAGTGTACAGGGCACAGATACGCAGTATTTT.

CDR3 loop: CASSPRGQRTDTQYF. CDR3 coding DNA: TGTGCCAGCTCACCAAGGGGACAGCGCACAGATACGCAGTATTTT. The J gene is TRBJ2-3, the V gene TRBV18; 7 bases map to TRBD1. Germline V gene data show CDR1 as KGHSH and CDR2 as LQKENI. V was clipped by 2 bases and J by 1 base; unmatched bases: 3. The CDR3 has 15 amino acids.

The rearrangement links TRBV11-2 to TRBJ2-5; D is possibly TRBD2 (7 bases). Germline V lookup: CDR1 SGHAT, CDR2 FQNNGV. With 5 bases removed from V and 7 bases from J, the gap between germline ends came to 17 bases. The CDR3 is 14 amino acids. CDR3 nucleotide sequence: TGTGCCAGCAGCCCTAGGGGGGGCGCGGGGACCCAGTACTTC. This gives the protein CASSPRGGAGTQYF.

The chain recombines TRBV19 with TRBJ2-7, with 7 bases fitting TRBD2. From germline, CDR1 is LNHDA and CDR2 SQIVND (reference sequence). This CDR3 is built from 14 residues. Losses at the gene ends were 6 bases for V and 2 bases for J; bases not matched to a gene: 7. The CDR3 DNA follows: TGTGCCAGTAGAGACGAGGCGGGGGCCTACGAGCAGTACTTC. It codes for CASRDEAGAYEQYF.

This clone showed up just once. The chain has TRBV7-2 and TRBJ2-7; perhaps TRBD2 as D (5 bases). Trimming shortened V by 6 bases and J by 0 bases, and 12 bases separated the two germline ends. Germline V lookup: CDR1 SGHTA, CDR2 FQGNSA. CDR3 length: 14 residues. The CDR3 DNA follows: TGTGCCAGCAGGTCCACTAGTTACTCCTACGAGCAGTACTTC. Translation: CASRSTSYSYEQYF.

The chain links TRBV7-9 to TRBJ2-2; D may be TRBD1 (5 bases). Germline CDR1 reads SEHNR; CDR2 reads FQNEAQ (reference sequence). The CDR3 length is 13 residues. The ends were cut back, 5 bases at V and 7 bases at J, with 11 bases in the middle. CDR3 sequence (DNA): TGTGCCAGCAGCCCCATGGGGCTCGGGGAGCTGTTTTTT. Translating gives CASSPMGLGELFF.